These 18 T cell receptor beta chains originate from one sample sequenced in a study of identical twins. TCRdb independently ran MiXCR on the 5' RACE reads; one entry per CDR3 protein. In the table there are some 730,000 distinct CDR3 sequences, 18% of which are singletons. The same data also went into a second study, on T cells expressing NK-cell markers.

Material: PBMCs. Receptor source: a woman aged 18-30 years in good health.

This clonotype was counted at least ten times. The rearrangement links TRBV27 to TRBJ2-7, with D maybe TRBD1 (6 bases). The CDR3 covers 12 residues. Germline assignment: CDR1 MNHEY and CDR2 SMNVEV (reference sequence). V was pared by 6 bases and J by 3 bases, with 9 bases between. The DNA of the CDR3 is TGTGCCAGCAGAACAGGGAGCTACGAGCAGTACTTC. Translation gives CASRTGSYEQYF.

The chain has TRBV15 and TRBJ2-2; D is undetermined. The CDR3 runs to 15 residues. Trimming pared 5 bases from V and 8 bases from J, leaving 18 bases between. Germline V gene sequence: CDR1 LNHNV, CDR2 YYDKDF (reference sequence). Here the CDR3 reads CATSLPRPMFGELFF. CDR3 coding DNA: TGTGCCACCAGCCTACCCCGCCCCATGTTTGGGGAGCTGTTTTTT.

There are a few counts of this clonotype. This chain uses TRBV29-1 with TRBJ2-1, with TRBD2 matching over 11 bases. The CDR3 totals 16 residues. The germline gives CDR1 SQVTM, CDR2 ANQGSEA. The V segment lost 4 bases and the J segment 0 bases; nucleotides outside the gene matches: 5. Here the CDR3 DNA reads TGCAGCGTTGTTAGCGGGAGGGCATACTCCTACAATGAGCAGTTCTTC. It encodes CSVVSGRAYSYNEQFF.

The chain couples TRBV29-1 to TRBJ2-1; maybe TRBD1 (5 bases). The CDR3 is 12 residues long. V lost 4 bases and J 9 bases, leaving 13 bases between the germline ends. The germline gives CDR1 SQVTM, CDR2 ANQGSEA. The CDR3 DNA reads as TGCAGCGTTGCGTCAGGGCTCCGTGAGCAGTTCTTC. It codes for CSVASGLREQFF.

CDR3 sequence reads: CASSMWPQPQHF. The DNA of the CDR3 is TGTGCCAGTAGTATGTGGCCCCAGCCCCAGCATTTT. The chain combines TRBV19 with TRBJ1-5; the D is unclear. Per the germline V gene, CDR1 is LNHDA and CDR2 is SQIVND (reference sequence). V was shortened by 3 bases and J by 7 bases, with 7 bases between the two germline ends. CDR3 length equals 12 residues.

This clonotype was counted between two and nine times. The chain combines TRBV5-1 with TRBJ2-3; D is unresolved. The CDR3 spans 16 residues. Per the germline V gene, CDR1 is SGHRS and CDR2 is YFSETQ. V was pared by 0 bases and J by 4 bases, with 15 bases between. CDR3 in DNA: TGCGCCAGCAGCTTGGTTGGGCTCACTATACCAGATACGCAGTATTTT. Amino acids: CASSLVGLTIPDTQYF.

This clonotype was seen only a few times. This rearrangement joins TRBV11-2 to TRBJ2-5; D gene ambiguous. V was cut by 0 bases and J by 1 base, with 9 bases left in between. The CDR3 sequence is 15 residues long. Looked up from germline, CDR1 is SGHAT and CDR2 is FQNNGV. Here the CDR3 reads CASSLDAPVQETQYF. DNA of the CDR3: TGTGCCAGCAGCTTAGACGCCCCCGTCCAAGAGACCCAGTACTTC.

The V and J genes are TRBV4-3 and TRBJ2-2; D unclear. Germline V lookup: CDR1 LGHNA, CDR2 YSLEER. V was trimmed by 0 bases and J by 3 bases, leaving 5 bases between them. The CDR3 has 14 residues. The CDR3 coding sequence is TGCGCCAGCAGCCAAGATCTTCACACCGGGGAGCTGTTTTTT. Protein: CASSQDLHTGELFF.

This clonotype has a single count. This chain connects TRBV20-1 to TRBJ2-6; 7 bases align to TRBD2. The germline gives CDR1 DFQATT, CDR2 SNEGSKA (reference sequence). V lost 6 bases to trimming and J lost 3 bases; unmatched junction nucleotides: 8. This CDR3 region has 15 residues. The CDR3 DNA is TGCAGTGCCCGAGGGGAGGGACGTGGGGCCAACGTCCTGACTTTC. Protein: CSARGEGRGANVLTF.

The J gene is TRBJ2-1, the V gene TRBV19; 8 bases fit TRBD1. The CDR3 has 15 amino acids. In germline, CDR1 is LNHDA, CDR2 SQIVND (reference sequence). J lost 2 bases, V lost 10 bases, and 10 bases had no gene match. CDR3 coding DNA: TGTGCCACTACCCCGGACAGGGTCACCTACAATGAGCAGTTCTTC. Translated, it gives CATTPDRVTYNEQFF.

The chain joins TRBV11-2 to TRBJ2-1; D remains ambiguous. CDR3 length: 14 residues. CDR1 is SGHAT, CDR2 FQNNGV, per germline. V gave up 4 bases and J gave up 0 bases, with 7 bases separating them. The CDR3 here is CASSSFSSYNEQFF. In DNA form, the CDR3 reads TGTGCCAGCAGCTCCTTTAGCTCCTACAATGAGCAGTTCTTC. Together with reference TRBV11-2 and TRBJ2-1, the CDR3 gives the full variable domain: EAGVAQSPRYKIIEKRQSVAFWCNPISGHATLYWYQQILGQGPKLLIQFQNNGVVDDSQLPKDRFSAERLKGVDSTLKIQPAKLEDSAVYLCASSSFSSYNEQFFGPGTRLTVL.

The chain links TRBV7-9 to TRBJ2-7, with 8 bases matching TRBD1. With V trimmed by 6 bases and J by 5 bases, 12 bases remained unmatched. The CDR3 spans 15 residues. Germline lookup yields CDR1 SEHNR and CDR2 FQNEAQ (reference sequence). CDR3 sequence reads: CASSPGQGIFHEQYF. The CDR3 coding sequence is TGTGCCAGCAGTCCCGGACAGGGAATTTTCCACGAGCAGTACTTC. Looking up the rest from reference TRBV7-9 and TRBJ2-7 gives the full variable domain: DTGVSQNPRHKITKRGQNVTFRCDPISEHNRLYWYRQTLGQGPEFLTYFQNEAQLEKSRLLSDRFSAERPKGSFSTLEIQRTEQGDSAMYLCASSPGQGIFHEQYFGPGTRLTVT.

This CDR3 is CASSWREGSYEQYF. CDR3 nucleotides: TGTGCCAGCAGCTGGCGGGAGGGATCCTACGAGCAGTACTTC. The chain joins TRBV7-2 to TRBJ2-7, with 9 bases matching TRBD2. CDR1 and CDR2 from the germline V gene are SGHTA and FQGNSA. V shed 4 bases, J shed 1 base, and the junction held 2 bases outside the gene matches. The CDR3 totals 14 residues.

V usage is TRBV7-6 and J usage is TRBJ2-3; D perhaps matches TRBD1 (6 bases). V shed 3 bases and J shed 4 bases, with 14 bases lying between them. The V gene's germline CDR1 is SGHVS and CDR2 FNYEAQ. The CDR3 has 15 residues. The CDR3 loop reads CASSFNRGGADTQYF. For the CDR3, the DNA is TGTGCCAGCAGCTTTAACCGTGGGGGCGCAGATACGCAGTATTTT.

This rearrangement joins TRBV5-1 to TRBJ2-1; D is possibly TRBD2 (7 bases). The CDR3 extends over 16 amino acids. V was clipped by 1 base and J by 3 bases, with 14 bases between them. CDR1 is SGHRS, CDR2 YFSETQ, per germline. Here the CDR3 DNA reads TGCGCCAGCAGCTTGAGGGGCGGGGGCCACTACAATGAGCAGTTCTTC. Its translation is CASSLRGGGHYNEQFF.

The chain joins TRBV10-3 to TRBJ2-7, with D possibly matching TRBD2 (6 bases). This CDR3 has 15 amino acids. Trimming pared 4 bases from V and 0 bases from J, leaving 13 bases between. Germline loops: CDR1 ENHRY, CDR2 SYGVKD. The CDR3 DNA is TGTGCCATCAGTGCGGGAGACGGCCTCTCCTACGAGCAGTACTTC. Its translation is CAISAGDGLSYEQYF.

This clonotype has only a few counts. The chain has TRBV6-2 or TRBV6-3 and TRBJ1-1; no clear D gene. The germline CDR1 and CDR2 sequences are MNHEY and SVGEGT. V was trimmed by 0 bases and J by 1 base, leaving 24 bases between them. This CDR3 comprises 20 residues. The CDR3 here is CASSYSRGVTEGPGNTEAFF. In nucleotides, the CDR3 is TGTGCCAGCAGTTACTCGCGTGGGGTAACGGAAGGCCCGGGGAACACTGAAGCTTTCTTT.

The V gene is TRBV20-1, the J gene TRBJ2-7; unclear D gene. Germline V gene lookup returns CDR1 DFQATT and CDR2 SNEGSKA (reference sequence). This CDR3 is built from 15 residues. The germline V and J ends were trimmed by 0 bases and 7 bases, with 19 bases remaining between them. The CDR3: CSARDLEKSNAEQYF. The CDR3 DNA is TGCAGTGCTAGAGATCTGGAGAAATCGAACGCGGAGCAGTACTTC.